What follows is one TCR beta chain and its context. Its target is unknown. Described treatment: some 20 received Ad26.COV2.S at low or high dose, single or two shots; about 5 received placebo; per-sample allocation not given. Sampling was performed 63 days after the first vaccine or placebo injection. The ends were cut back, 1 base at V and 7 bases at J, with 11 bases in the middle. There are 14 residues in the CDR3. Looked up from germline, CDR1 is SGHAT and CDR2 is FQNNGV. Profiled with immunoSEQ multiplex PCR; TCRdb holds only in-frame clones, not every one. This sample yields 300,000 to 400,000 clones, of which around 89% are seen a single time; approximately 5% belongs to the top ten. This specimen belongs to a study of Ad26.COV2.S vaccination and SARS-CoV-2 variants. About the research overall: The study gave Ad26.COV2.S intramuscularly, once or twice 56 days apart. General observations from the study: Those who received vaccine or placebo ended up with similar non-spike TCR breadth. Compared with placebo recipients, vaccine recipients had higher spike-specific TCR breadth. Breadth and depth estimates from TCRs may understate total T cell responses.

J is TRBJ2-1 and V is TRBV11-2; weak D call: TRBD1 (5 bases). The source material was peripheral blood, sampled in a trial of Ad26.COV2.S vaccine versus placebo. This TCR was sampled from a person aged 18-65 years who received the Ad26.COV2.S COVID-19 vaccine or a placebo. CDR3 nucleotide sequence: TGTGCCAGCAGCTTAGCAACAGGCTCAAATGAGCAGTTCTTC. Translation: CASSLATGSNEQFF.